These 27 T cell receptor beta chains came from one sample sequenced in a study of shared clonotypes between healthy human individuals. Only in-frame clones appear in the TCRdb table, and some are missing; sequencing was by immunoSEQ multiplex PCR. The repertoire holds roughly 2.5 million clones, with just over 90% as singletons. Sample: naive CD4+ T cells sorted from blood. Regarding subset: CD45RA+ positively selected. These receptors originate from a man aged 18-30 years in good health.

V gene TRBV5-1 combines with J gene TRBJ1-1; D is unclear. V was pared by 1 base and J by 7 bases, with 17 bases between. The CDR3 spans 15 residues. The germline CDR1 and CDR2 sequences are SGHRS and YFSETQ. For the CDR3, the DNA is TGCGCCAGCAGCTTGTCTACAGCTGCTACCTTTGAAGCTTTCTTT. Its translation is CASSLSTAATFEAFF.

Remarks on this clone: Other DNA sequences in the sample encode the same CDR3. The chain combines TRBV7-2 with TRBJ1-5; TRBD1 is a possible D gene (6 bases). Deletions cut 5 bases from V and 7 bases from J, with 12 bases between. CDR3 length equals 13 residues. Germline loops: CDR1 SGHTA, CDR2 FQGNSA. Written as DNA, the CDR3 is TGTGCCAGCAGCCCGGACAGAGGGCAGCCCCAGCATTTT. Encoded protein: CASSPDRGQPQHF.

The rearrangement joins TRBV7-6 to TRBJ2-2, with no clear D. This CDR3 spans 14 amino acids. Deletions cut 1 base from V and 4 bases from J, with 7 bases between. In germline, CDR1 is SGHVS, CDR2 FNYEAQ. DNA for the CDR3: TGTGCCAGCAGCTTAGAGGTTGGCACCGGGGAGCTGTTTTTT. Protein product: CASSLEVGTGELFF.

The chain couples TRBV19 to TRBJ1-2, with a weak D call TRBD1 (6 bases). This CDR3 has 11 amino acids. Germline values: CDR1 LNHDA, CDR2 SQIVND (reference sequence). V was pared by 8 bases and J by 8 bases, with 12 bases between. The CDR3 sequence is CASATGPGYTF. The CDR3, as DNA: TGTGCCAGTGCGACAGGCCCGGGCTACACCTTC.

This clone was recorded once. The chain employs TRBV5-1 and TRBJ2-1, with TRBD2 as a possible D gene (5 bases). This CDR3 has 15 residues. CDR1 is SGHRS, CDR2 YFSETQ, per germline. The ends were cut back, 4 bases at V and 9 bases at J, with 20 bases in the middle. CDR3 nucleotide sequence: TGCGCCAGCAGCGCGGACGGGATTCAGGCCGGTGAGCAGTTCTTC. Its translation is CASSADGIQAGEQFF.

The chain links TRBV30 to TRBJ1-1; no firm D call. This CDR3 region has 15 residues. Germline CDR1 is GTSNPN and CDR2 is SVGIG (reference sequence). V lost 4 bases to trimming and J lost 5 bases, with 20 bases between them. In nucleotides, the CDR3 is TGTGCCTGGACCCCCCTTACATTCCGGCAGACTGAAGCTTTCTTT. Residues: CAWTPLTFRQTEAFF.

The chain links TRBV7-2 to TRBJ2-3, with D unclear. CDR3 size: 15 residues. V shed 5 bases and J shed 4 bases, with 16 bases lying between them. Germline CDR1 is SGHTA and CDR2 is FQGNSA. CDR3 nucleotide sequence: TGTGCCAGCAGCGCCTCGGGCCTTCTGGCAGATACGCAGTATTTT. This translates into CASSASGLLADTQYF.

This chain connects TRBV6-4 to TRBJ2-1; possible D gene TRBD1, 7 bases. V lost 5 bases to trimming and J lost 0 bases, with 11 bases between them. Germline V gives CDR1 MRHNA, CDR2 SNTAGT. The CDR3 is 15 amino acids. CDR3 amino acids: CASSQGGLSYNEQFF. DNA of the CDR3: TGTGCCAGCAGTCAGGGGGGACTCTCCTACAATGAGCAGTTCTTC.

The genes are TRBV19 and TRBJ2-5; 9 bases align to TRBD1. Germline V lookup: CDR1 LNHDA, CDR2 SQIVND (reference sequence). Trimming took 5 bases from V and 2 from J; bases not matched to a gene: 6. The CDR3 extends over 15 amino acids. CDR3 nucleotide sequence: TGTGCCAGTAGTTATCCGGGACAGGGACAAGAGACCCAGTACTTC. Translating gives CASSYPGQGQETQYF.

V usage is TRBV6-1 and J usage is TRBJ1-1; D is ambiguous. This CDR3 region has 14 residues. The germline V gene has CDR1 MNHNS and CDR2 SASEGT. Trimming removed 6 bases from V and 6 bases from J, with 17 bases in between. CDR3: CASRVEPRVAEAFF. DNA for the CDR3: TGTGCCAGCAGAGTAGAGCCTAGGGTCGCTGAAGCTTTCTTT.

V usage is TRBV7-2 and J usage is TRBJ2-3, with TRBD2 as a possible D gene (6 bases). The CDR3 runs to 16 residues. Between the trimmed V and J ends, which lost 5 bases and 2 bases, there was a span of 17 bases. Germline V gene sequence: CDR1 SGHTA, CDR2 FQGNSA. DNA for the CDR3: TGTGCCAGCAGCCTCTCTAGCGTACGATACACAGATACGCAGTATTTT. Its translation: CASSLSSVRYTDTQYF.

The rearrangement links TRBV2 to TRBJ2-3; D gene ambiguous. V was shortened by 3 bases and J by 6 bases, with 7 bases between the two germline ends. The V gene's germline CDR1 is SNHLY and CDR2 FYNNEI. The CDR3 totals 12 residues. CDR3 nucleotides: TGTGCCAGCAGTGAGATTGGGGATACGCAGTATTTT. This sequence encodes CASSEIGDTQYF.

The V and J genes are TRBV6-6 and TRBJ1-2; D unresolved. The length of the CDR3 is 10 residues. Trimming stripped 6 bases from V and 8 bases from J, with 7 bases between. CDR1 MNHNY and CDR2 SVGAGI come from the germline V gene (reference sequence). In DNA, the CDR3 is TGTGCCAGCAGAACTAGCGGCTACACCTTC. Protein product: CASRTSGYTF.

The chain links TRBV2 to TRBJ2-4; D is uncertain. CDR3 size: 14 residues. V was trimmed by 6 bases and J by 3 bases, leaving 12 bases between them. The germline V gene has CDR1 SNHLY and CDR2 FYNNEI. The CDR3 DNA reads as TGTGCCAGCAGGGGGTCCCTGGGCAAAAACATTCAGTACTTC. This encodes CASRGSLGKNIQYF. The full variable domain, in which reference TRBV2 and TRBJ2-4 provide the parts outside the CDR3, is EPEVTQTPSHQVTQMGQEVILRCVPISNHLYFYWYRQILGQKVEFLVSFYNNEISEKSEIFDDQFSVERPDGSNFTLKIRSTKLEDSAMYFCASRGSLGKNIQYFGAGTRLSVL.

The chain joins TRBV25-1 to TRBJ2-6; 10 nucleotides agree with TRBD1. After removal of 1 base from V and 0 bases from J, the junction contained 3 bases not matched to a gene. Germline V gene sequence: CDR1 MGHDK, CDR2 SYGVNS. The CDR3 contains 18 residues. The DNA for the CDR3 is TGTGCCAGCAGTGAATTTGGGACAGGGGCCTCTGGGGCCAACGTCCTGACTTTC. This encodes CASSEFGTGASGANVLTF. The whole variable domain, remainder taken from reference TRBV25-1 and TRBJ2-6, is EADIYQTPRYLVIGTGKKITLECSQTMGHDKMYWYQQDPGMELHLIHYSYGVNSTEKGDLSSESTVSRIRTEHFPLTLESARPSHTSQYLCASSEFGTGASGANVLTFGAGSRLTVL.

The chain couples TRBV2 to TRBJ1-1; tentative D call: TRBD1 (5 bases). V was trimmed by 9 bases and J by 9 bases, leaving 11 bases between them. CDR1 SNHLY and CDR2 FYNNEI come from the germline V gene. This CDR3 comprises 10 residues. The CDR3 DNA reads as TGTGCCAGTGTTTCAGGGAAAGCTTTCTTT. Protein product: CASVSGKAFF. Looking up the rest from reference TRBV2 and TRBJ1-1 gives the full variable domain: EPEVTQTPSHQVTQMGQEVILRCVPISNHLYFYWYRQILGQKVEFLVSFYNNEISEKSEIFDDQFSVERPDGSNFTLKIRSTKLEDSAMYFCASVSGKAFFGQGTRLTVV.

This clone was counted a single time. The genes are TRBV16 and TRBJ2-2; 8 bases map to TRBD2. This CDR3 comprises 16 residues. V lost 2 bases, J lost 4 bases, and 6 bases stayed unmatched. In germline, CDR1 is KGHSY, CDR2 FQNENV. This chain's CDR3 is CASSQGREGGTGELFF. CDR3 bases: TGTGCCAGCAGCCAAGGACGGGAGGGGGGCACCGGGGAGCTGTTTTTT. The full variable domain, in which reference TRBV16 and TRBJ2-2 provide the parts outside the CDR3, is GEEVAQTPKHLVRGEGQKAKLYCAPIKGHSYVFWYQQVLKNEFKFLISFQNENVFDETGMPKERFSAKCLPNSPCSLEIQATKLEDSAVYFCASSQGREGGTGELFFGEGSRLTVL.

This clone was picked up a small number of times. The gene calls are TRBV7-8 and TRBJ2-1; TRBD2 agrees at 9 bases. Per germline, CDR1 SGHVS and CDR2 FQNEAQ. V gave up 5 bases and J gave up 3 bases; unmatched junction bases: 5. CDR3 length: 15 residues. The CDR3 here is CASSDSSGNYNEQFF. DNA for the CDR3: TGTGCCAGCAGCGATTCTAGCGGGAACTACAATGAGCAGTTCTTC.

The chain uses TRBV6-5 and TRBJ1-1, with D unclear. The CDR3 contains 14 residues. Germline V CDR1 and CDR2: MNHEY, SVGAGI. V was trimmed by 6 bases and J by 5 bases, leaving 16 bases between them. DNA of the CDR3: TGTGCCAGCAGCCAGAACCGAGTAAGGACTGAAGCTTTCTTT. Protein: CASSQNRVRTEAFF.

On this clone: Other DNA variants within this sample encode the same CDR3. The rearrangement uses TRBV5-5 and TRBJ1-5; 8 nucleotides match TRBD1. CDR3 size: 13 residues. Trimming removed 4 bases from V and 5 bases from J; junction bases left unmatched: 2. Germline V gene lookup returns CDR1 SGHKS and CDR2 YYEKEE (reference sequence). CDR3 amino acids: CASSLTGDQPQHF. The CDR3, as DNA: TGTGCCAGCAGCCTGACAGGGGATCAGCCCCAGCATTTT. Full variable domain (remainder filled in from reference TRBV5-5 and TRBJ1-5): DAGVTQSPTHLIKTRGQQVTLRCSPISGHKSVSWYQQVLGQGPQFIFQYYEKEERGRGNFPDRFSARQFPNYSSELNVNALLLGDSALYLCASSLTGDQPQHFGDGTRLSIL.

The genes are TRBV27 and TRBJ1-1, with D maybe TRBD1 (6 bases). Between the trimmed V and J ends, which lost 5 bases and 7 bases, there was a span of 17 bases. CDR3 length: 14 amino acids. Per the germline V gene, CDR1 is MNHEY and CDR2 is SMNVEV (reference sequence). Here the CDR3 DNA reads TGTGCCAGCAGTCGCTCCGGGACACTGTTTGAAGCTTTCTTT. It specifies CASSRSGTLFEAFF.

Details on this clone: Other DNA sequences in the sample encode the same CDR3. The J gene is TRBJ2-1, the V gene TRBV5-8, with 8 bases fitting TRBD2. With 0 bases clipped from V and 4 bases from J, the junction kept 3 bases outside the gene matches. This CDR3 is 15 amino acids long. From germline, CDR1 is SGHTS and CDR2 YDEGEE. This CDR3 is CASSLGLAGYNEQFF. The CDR3 DNA reads as TGTGCCAGCAGCTTGGGGTTAGCGGGGTACAATGAGCAGTTCTTC.

The V call is TRBV7-8, the J call TRBJ2-7; no clear D. The V end was cut by 0 bases, the J end by 1 base, with 4 bases between. Germline-derived CDR1 and CDR2 are SGHVS and FQNEAQ. The CDR3 covers 13 residues. The CDR3 region has the DNA TGTGCCAGCAGCTTAGCTTTGTCCTACGAGCAGTACTTC. It codes for CASSLALSYEQYF.

This chain uses TRBV25-1 with TRBJ1-6; 7 bases line up with TRBD1. V trimming: 7 bases; J trimming: 7 bases; junction bases outside the gene matches: 7. Germline V CDR1 and CDR2: MGHDK, SYGVNS. The length of the CDR3 is 14 residues. CDR3 DNA sequence: TGTGCCAGCACCTGGCAGGGGGAGAATTCACCCCTCCACTTT. The encoded protein is CASTWQGENSPLHF.

The J gene is TRBJ2-5, the V gene TRBV5-1; D remains ambiguous. CDR1 and CDR2 from the germline V gene are SGHRS and YFSETQ. The CDR3 runs 13 residues. Trimming took off 0 bases at V and 5 bases at J, with 8 bases between the two ends. The CDR3 here is CASSLAHGETQYF. Written as DNA, the CDR3 is TGCGCCAGCAGCTTGGCCCATGGGGAGACCCAGTACTTC.

The chain recombines TRBV30 with TRBJ1-1, with D perhaps TRBD1 (5 bases). V was clipped by 3 bases and J by 4 bases, with 18 bases between them. The CDR3 spans 15 residues. Per germline, CDR1 GTSNPN and CDR2 SVGIG (reference sequence). CDR3 protein: CAWSETPGYPTEAFF. CDR3 DNA: TGTGCCTGGAGCGAAACCCCAGGGTATCCCACTGAAGCTTTCTTT. Together with reference TRBV30 and TRBJ1-1, the CDR3 gives the full variable domain: SQTIHQWPATLVQPVGSPLSLECTVEGTSNPNLYWYRQAAGRGLQLLFYSVGIGQISSEVPQNLSASRPQDRQFILSSKKLLLSDSGFYLCAWSETPGYPTEAFFGQGTRLTVV.

Only one count was recorded for this clone. CDR3 loop: CASSISGKRNQPQHF. CDR3 nucleotides: TGTGCCAGTAGTATTAGTGGGAAACGGAATCAGCCCCAGCATTTT. The V and J genes are TRBV19 and TRBJ1-5; no reliable D call. The germline V gene encodes CDR1 LNHDA and CDR2 SQIVND (reference sequence). The V and J ends lost 3 bases and 4 bases respectively, with 13 bases between them. This CDR3 has 15 amino acids.